The present entry profiles one T cell receptor (beta chain) with its context. This specimen comes from a study of response to subunit inactivated influenza vaccine. TCRdb analysed the RT-PCR reads with MiXCR anew, one entry per CDR3 protein. The sample includes 150,000 to 200,000 distinct CDR3 sequences, 12% of them seen just once. CDR1 and CDR2 (germline): SGHAT, FQNNGV. Germline trimming cut 7 bases from V and 4 bases from J; bases unmatched to any gene: 5. The CDR3 totals 15 residues. The sample was also linked to a second study, of T cells expressing NK-cell markers. Per that paper: UMIs accompanied the 5'RACE template switching by which TCR beta cDNA was made. Seven HCMV-seropositive donors and one seronegative donor made up the eight sequenced donors. Dominant NKG2C+ clonotypes made up about 1.0-8% of CD8+ T cells in roughly 6 donors. These clonotypes additionally ranked first within the CD3+CD56-NKG2C+ fraction of a handful of donors.

This receptor was taken from a man in his fifties who received an inactivated influenza vaccine. V and J are TRBV11-2 and TRBJ2-1, with 12 bases matching TRBD2. This specimen was CD8+ T cells sorted from PBMCs, taken roughly 12 days after vaccination. The CDR3 sequence: CASTSGLAGYNEQFF. The CDR3, as DNA: TGTGCCAGCACCAGCGGACTAGCGGGATACAATGAGCAGTTCTTC.